This TCR beta chain was identified during a study of blood T cell repertoires in COVID-19. Study context: The samples span acute and convalescent COVID-19 from the United States, Italy and Spain. T cells, B-cell-depleted T cells, or PBMCs provided the cDNA or gDNA that served as material.

Clones were sequenced by immunoSEQ multiplex PCR, and TCRdb holds only the in-frame ones, with some missing. Counted here are some 260,000 clones, 70% to 90% occurring once; the ten biggest clones make up about 0.8%. Material for sequencing was peripheral blood. This clonotype was sampled from a woman aged 25-40 years with acute or convalescent COVID-19.

DNA of the CDR3: TGCGCCAGCAGCTCAGGACTAACTACCTCCTACAATGAGCAGTTCTTC. This encodes CASSSGLTTSYNEQFF. The chain employs TRBV5-1 and TRBJ2-1; D perhaps matches TRBD2 (6 bases). V dropped 3 bases and J dropped 0 bases, with 13 bases sitting between them. The germline gives CDR1 SGHRS, CDR2 YFSETQ. This CDR3 contains 16 residues.